The clone carrying this T cell receptor (beta chain) came up many times. The target antigen is unknown. 13 Jbeta primers and 60 Vbeta primers were used for the PCR. Only in-frame clones appear in the TCRdb table, and some are missing; sequencing was by immunoSEQ multiplex PCR. The profile shows 75,000 to 95,000 clones, over 60% of them singletons. The CDR3 contains 14 residues. CDR1 is SEHNR and CDR2 is FQNEAQ in the germline V gene (reference sequence). Between the trimmed V and J ends, which lost 5 bases and 3 bases, there was a span of 12 bases. This sample was included in a study of cytomegalovirus exposure and HLA in healthy donors. Overall study findings and caveats: Per a prior analysis, the majority of TCR beta V segments were productive roughly 87% or roughly 30% of the time. Later analysis placed DRB1 highest and HLA-C lowest in TCR association rates, which differed by HLA locus.

The receptor was derived from a woman in her forties or fifties in good health and CMV-seropositive. J is TRBJ2-3 and V is TRBV7-9, with a weak D call TRBD1 (6 bases). The sample taken for sequencing was PBMCs. CDR3 nucleotide sequence: TGTGCCAGCAGCCTGCAGGGGATTACAGATACGCAGTATTTT. Its protein is CASSLQGITDTQYF.